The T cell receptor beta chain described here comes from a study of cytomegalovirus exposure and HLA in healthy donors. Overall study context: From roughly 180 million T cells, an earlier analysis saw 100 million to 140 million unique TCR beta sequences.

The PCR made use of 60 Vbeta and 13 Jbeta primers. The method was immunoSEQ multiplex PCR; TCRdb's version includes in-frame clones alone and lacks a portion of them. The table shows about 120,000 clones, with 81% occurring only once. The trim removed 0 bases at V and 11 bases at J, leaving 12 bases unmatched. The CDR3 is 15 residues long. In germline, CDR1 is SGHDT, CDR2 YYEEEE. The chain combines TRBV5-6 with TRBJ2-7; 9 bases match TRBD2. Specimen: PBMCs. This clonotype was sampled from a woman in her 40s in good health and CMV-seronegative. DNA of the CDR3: TGTGCCAGCAGCTTGGCAGGAGGCGGGGGGGCCGGAAAGTACTTC. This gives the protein CASSLAGGGGAGKYF.